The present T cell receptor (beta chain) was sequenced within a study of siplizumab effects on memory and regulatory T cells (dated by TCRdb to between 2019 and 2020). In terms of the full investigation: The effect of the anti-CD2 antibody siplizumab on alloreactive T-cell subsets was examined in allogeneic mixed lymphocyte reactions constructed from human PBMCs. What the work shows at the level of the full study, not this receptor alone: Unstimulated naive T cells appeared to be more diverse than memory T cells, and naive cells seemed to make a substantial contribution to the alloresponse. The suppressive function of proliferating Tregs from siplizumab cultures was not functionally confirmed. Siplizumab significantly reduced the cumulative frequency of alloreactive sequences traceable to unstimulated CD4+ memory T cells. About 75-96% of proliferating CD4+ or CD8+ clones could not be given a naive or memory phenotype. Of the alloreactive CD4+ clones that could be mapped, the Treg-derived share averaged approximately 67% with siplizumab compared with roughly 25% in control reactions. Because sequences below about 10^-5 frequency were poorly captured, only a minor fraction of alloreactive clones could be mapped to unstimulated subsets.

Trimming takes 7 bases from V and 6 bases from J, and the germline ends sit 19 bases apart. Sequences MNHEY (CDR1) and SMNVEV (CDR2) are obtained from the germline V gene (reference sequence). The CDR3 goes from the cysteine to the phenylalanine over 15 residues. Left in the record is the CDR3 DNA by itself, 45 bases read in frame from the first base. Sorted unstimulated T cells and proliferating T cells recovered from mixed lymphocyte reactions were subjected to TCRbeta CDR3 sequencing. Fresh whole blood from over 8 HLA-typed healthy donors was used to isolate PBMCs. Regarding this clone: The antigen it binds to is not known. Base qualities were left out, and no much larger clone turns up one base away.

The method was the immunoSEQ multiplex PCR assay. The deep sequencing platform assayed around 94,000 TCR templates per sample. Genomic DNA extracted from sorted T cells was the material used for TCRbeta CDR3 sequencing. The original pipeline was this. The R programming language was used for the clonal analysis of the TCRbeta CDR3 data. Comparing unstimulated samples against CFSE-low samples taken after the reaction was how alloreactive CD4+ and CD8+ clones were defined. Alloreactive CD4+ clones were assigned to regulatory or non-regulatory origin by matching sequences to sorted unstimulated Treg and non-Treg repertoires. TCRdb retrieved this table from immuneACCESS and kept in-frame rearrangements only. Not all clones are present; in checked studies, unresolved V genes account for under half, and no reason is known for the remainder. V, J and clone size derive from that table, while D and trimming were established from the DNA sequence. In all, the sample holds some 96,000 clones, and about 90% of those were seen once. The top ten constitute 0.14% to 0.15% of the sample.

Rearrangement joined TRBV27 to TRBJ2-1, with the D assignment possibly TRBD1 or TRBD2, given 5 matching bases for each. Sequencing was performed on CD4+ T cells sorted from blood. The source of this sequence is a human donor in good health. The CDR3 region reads CASTPGPPGLNEQFF. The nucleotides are TGTGCCAGCACCCCGGGACCTCCGGGCCTCAATGAGCAGTTCTTC.